A selection of T cell receptor beta chains follows, all from one sample in a study of post-analysis software for immune sequencing data. Using its own MiXCR run on the PCR reads, TCRdb lists one record per CDR3 protein. The sample shows some 500,000 distinct CDR3 sequences, 45% of them seen only once. Sequences were obtained from blood. The receptor set was obtained from a girl between 10 and 17 years old with multiple sclerosis. Each CDR3 is given with its conserved first and last residue. Fields, in order: clone size, J gene, D gene, V gene, CDR3 DNA, CDR3 protein. D genes are given only for firm matches. Clone size is not always given. Where it is, it says once, few, many or a class for expanded clones.

. | TRBJ2-7 | . | TRBV4-1 | TGCGCCAGCAGCCAAGCGGCTAACGGCCGCTCCTACGAGCAGTACTTC | CASSQAANGRSYEQYF
. | TRBJ2-3 | TRBD2 | TRBV11-2 | TGTGCCAGCACCCTGGGAAGCGGGAGCACGCAGTATTTT | CASTLGSGSTQYF
few | TRBJ1-4 | . | TRBV7-9 | TGTGCCAGCAGCCCAGTGCGGACAGCCTTAAATGAAAAACTGTTTTTT | CASSPVRTALNEKLFF
. | TRBJ2-1 | TRBD2 | TRBV7-6 | TGTGCCAGCAGCTTTTCAGCGGGAGGTGAGCAGTTCTTC | CASSFSAGGEQFF
. | TRBJ2-1 | TRBD2 | TRBV29-1 | TGCAGCGTCAGACGGACTAGCGGCCAAACCTACGATGAGCAGTTCTTC | CSVRRTSGQTYDEQFF
. | TRBJ2-7 | TRBD2 | TRBV6-5 | TGTGCCAGCAGTTACTTTGGACTAGCGGGAGGGCCACTCGAGCAGTACTTC | CASSYFGLAGGPLEQYF
. | TRBJ2-7 | TRBD1 | TRBV5-1 | TGCGCCGGCAGCACGGAGACAGGGCGCCACGAGCAGTACTTC | CAGSTETGRHEQYF
. | TRBJ2-1 | TRBD1 | TRBV11-2 | TGTGCCAGCAGCTTAGAAAGAGTGACAGGGGGCAATGAGCAGTTCTTC | CASSLERVTGGNEQFF
. | TRBJ2-5 | . | TRBV24-1 | TGTGCCACCAGTGGGGGGGACCGGGAGACCCAGTACTTC | CATSGGDRETQYF
few | TRBJ2-1 | . | TRBV20-1 | TGCAGTGCTAGAGTTCGGGCGGCGGGTTTAAATGAGCAGTTCTTC | CSARVRAAGLNEQFF
. | TRBJ2-1 | TRBD2 | TRBV4-2 | TGTGCCAGCAGCCGAGAACTAGCGGGCAACAATGAGCAGTTCTTC | CASSRELAGNNEQFF
few | TRBJ2-2 | TRBD2 | TRBV10-3 | TGTGCCATCCAAACCGGGGGACTAAACACCGGGGAGCTGTTTTTT | CAIQTGGLNTGELFF
. | TRBJ2-4 | . | TRBV4-3 | TGCGCCAGCAGCCAAGATGTGAACGGCGGGGCCAAAAACATTCAGTACTTC | CASSQDVNGGAKNIQYF
few | TRBJ2-7 | . | TRBV29-1 | TGCAGTGCCCAGGGAGCAGCCACCTCCTACGAGCAGTACTTC | CSAQGAATSYEQYF
. | TRBJ1-6 | . | TRBV12-3/TRBV12-4 | TGTGCCAGCAGCGGGGCTGTTTCACCCCTCCACTTT | CASSGAVSPLHF
. | TRBJ2-3 | . | TRBV7-9 | TGTGCCAGCACTCAACCCCTCCCAGATACGCAGTATTTT | CASTQPLPDTQYF
. | TRBJ2-3 | TRBD2 | TRBV28 | TGTGCCAGCAGTTTATTGGGCGGGAGGGTCACAGATACGCAGTATTTT | CASSLLGGRVTDTQYF
. | TRBJ2-7 | . | TRBV5-1 | TGCGCCAGCAGCTCTGTGGTGTTCTCGGCGCTAAACGAGCAGTACTTC | CASSSVVFSALNEQYF
few | TRBJ2-1 | TRBD2 | TRBV7-3 | TGTGCCAGCGGACTAGGAGTAGGCAATGAGCAGTTCTTC | CASGLGVGNEQFF
. | TRBJ1-2 | . | TRBV7-2 | TGTGCCAGCAGCCGGTCAGGGGAGTATGGCTACACCTTC | CASSRSGEYGYTF
. | TRBJ2-1 | TRBD2 | TRBV27 | TGTGCCAGCTTTTTATACGGGACTAGCGGAAATGAGCAGTTCTTC | CASFLYGTSGNEQFF
few | TRBJ2-5 | . | TRBV7-2 | TGTGCCAGCAGCTTACCTTGGGAGACCCAGTACTTC | CASSLPWETQYF
. | TRBJ2-3 | TRBD2 | TRBV9 | TGTGCCAGCAGCGTAGACCGGGCCGTAGCGGGAGGCGACACAGATACGCAGTATTTT | CASSVDRAVAGGDTDTQYF
few | TRBJ2-1 | TRBD2 | TRBV29-1 | TGCAGCACACTAGCGGGAGTCGACAATGAGCAGTTCTTC | CSTLAGVDNEQFF
. | TRBJ2-5 | . | TRBV19 | TGTGCCAGTAGTATAGTCCGGCGGGCTTTGAAGGAGACCCAGTACTTC | CASSIVRRALKETQYF
. | TRBJ1-1 | . | TRBV5-1 | TGCGCCAGCCGTCCAGAGGCCGGGTCGACTGAAGCTTTCTTT | CASRPEAGSTEAFF
. | TRBJ2-1 | TRBD2 | TRBV29-1 | TGCAGCGCTGAACCCGGGACTAGCGGGAGTTACAATGAGCAGTTCTTC | CSAEPGTSGSYNEQFF
once | TRBJ1-2 | . | TRBV5-1 | TGCGCCAGCAGCCCCCGAGAGTACAGGGATGGCTCCACCTTC | CASSPREYRDGSTF
. | TRBJ2-2 | TRBD2 | TRBV7-9 | TGTGCCAGCAGTCGGACTAGCGGGAGCAACACCGGGGAGCTGTTTTTT | CASSRTSGSNTGELFF
. | TRBJ2-1 | TRBD1 | TRBV7-3 | TGTGCCAGCAGTCGCCCCGGGACAGGGGTCAATGAGCAGTTCTTC | CASSRPGTGVNEQFF
many | TRBJ2-7 | . | TRBV10-3 | TGTGCCATCAGTGAGTCGAGAGGCGAGCAGTACTTC | CAISESRGEQYF
few | TRBJ2-7 | . | TRBV27 | TGTGCCAGCGGGCTCGGGCGGTACGAGCAGTACTTC | CASGLGRYEQYF
once | TRBJ2-1 | . | TRBV6-6 | TGTGCCAGCAGCCCCGGGACTCTGGCCGGTGAGCAGTTCTTC | CASSPGTLAGEQFF
. | TRBJ2-7 | . | TRBV24-1 | TGTGCCACCAGGGATCGGGACGGTTTGAGGGAGCAGTACTTC | CATRDRDGLREQYF
. | TRBJ2-1 | TRBD2 | TRBV5-1 | TGCGCCAGCAGTCCTAAGCGGGAGGGCCTTCATGAGCAGTTCTTC | CASSPKREGLHEQFF
. | TRBJ1-1 | . | TRBV6-5 | TGTGCCAGCAGTCCTGAGACAGGCACTGAAGCTTTCTTT | CASSPETGTEAFF
. | TRBJ1-2 | . | TRBV20-1 | TGCAGTGCGTGGACAGATATTTATGGCTACACCTTC | CSAWTDIYGYTF
few | TRBJ2-3 | TRBD2 | TRBV20-1 | TGCAGTGCTAGAATAGCGGGAGAAGCGTCAGATACGCAGTATTTT | CSARIAGEASDTQYF
. | TRBJ1-6 | . | TRBV4-1 | TGCGCCAGCAGCCAAGTGGGTAATTTTGATTCACCCCTCCACTTT | CASSQVGNFDSPLHF
. | TRBJ2-2 | TRBD2 | TRBV25-1 | TGTGCCAGCAGTGAGGGACTAGCGGACACCGGGGAGCTGTTTTTT | CASSEGLADTGELFF
. | TRBJ1-1 | TRBD1 | TRBV20-1 | TGCAGTGCGACGACAGGGTGGGGTAACACTGAAGCTTTCTTT | CSATTGWGNTEAFF
few | TRBJ2-5 | . | TRBV27 | TGTGCCAGCAGTTTATGGCCGACAGATTCGTACCAAGAGACCCAGTACTTC | CASSLWPTDSYQETQYF
. | TRBJ2-1 | . | TRBV27 | TGTGCCAGCAGTTTCGGTAACTCCTACAATGAGCAGTTCTTC | CASSFGNSYNEQFF
few | TRBJ2-7 | TRBD1 | TRBV6-6 | TGTGCCAGCGGGACAGACCCTACCTACGAGCAGTACTTC | CASGTDPTYEQYF
few | TRBJ2-3 | . | TRBV20-1 | TGCAGTGCTAGACTTGATACGCAGTATTTT | CSARLDTQYF
few | TRBJ2-7 | . | TRBV18 | TGTGCCAGCTCACCACCGAGCGGGCTGGGGGCCTACGAGCAGTACTTC | CASSPPSGLGAYEQYF
. | TRBJ2-5 | . | TRBV10-3 | TGTGCCATCAGTCCAGGCCTGACGGAGGCCCAGTACTTC | CAISPGLTEAQYF
few | TRBJ1-5 | . | TRBV7-9 | TGTGCCAGCAGCTCTATACAGGGAAGCAATCAGCCCCAGCATTTT | CASSSIQGSNQPQHF